This T cell receptor (beta chain) emerged from a study of blood T cell repertoires in COVID-19. Profiling relied on immunoSEQ multiplex PCR, and the TCRdb table lists in-frame clones only, not all of them. This sample has under 200,000 clones, with more than 85% found just once. Seattle patient enrollment occurred during active infection, with longitudinal follow-up thereafter. This CDR3 spans 13 amino acids. The germline V gene has CDR1 MNHEY and CDR2 SVGAGI. Trimming took off 6 bases at V and 7 bases at J, with 13 bases between the two ends. The sequence was obtained from a man in his 60s with COVID-19, enrolled during active disease. The chain uses TRBV6-5 and TRBJ1-5; TRBD1 is a possible D gene (5 bases). Sequenced material: peripheral blood. CDR3 nucleotide sequence: TGTGCCAGCAGGCAAGTTGGGGCCCAGCCCCAGCATTTT. The encoded protein is CASRQVGAQPQHF.